Listed below are T cell receptor beta chains from one sample, sequenced in a study of OX40 agonist ivuxolimab in advanced cancers. Method: immunoSEQ multiplex PCR; TCRdb's copy keeps in-frame clones and lacks some. The top ten hold 0.19% of the sample, which has almost 85,000 clones, approximately 89% seen once. The sequencing used CD4+ or CD8+ T cells sorted from blood, collected in a trial of the OX40 agonist ivuxolimab. These receptors all stem from an adult with an advanced solid tumor such as melanoma, head and neck, liver or kidney cancer. CDR3s include the opening cysteine and the closing phenylalanine or tryptophan. The order of the fields is J gene, CDR3 length, D gene, clone size, V gene, CDR3 DNA, CDR3 protein. A D gene is named only where the DNA matches it firmly. A clone size is listed for some rows: how often the clone was seen (once, few, many), or a class if it is expanded.

TRBJ1-2,16,-,-,TRBV7-9,TGTGCCAGCAGCTTAGCGTTGGGCAGGGAGGGCTATGGCTACACCTTC,CASSLALGREGYGYTF
TRBJ1-1,13,-,-,TRBV28,TGTGCCAGCAGTGCCCGCTTGGACAGTGAAGCTTTCTTT,CASSARLDSEAFF
TRBJ2-1,14,TRBD2,once,TRBV29-1,TGCAGCGTTGCAGCTAGCGGGGCCTACAATGAGCAGTTCTTC,CSVAASGAYNEQFF
TRBJ2-7,12,TRBD1,-,TRBV28,TGTGCCAGTCGACAGGGGAACTACGAGCAGTACTTC,CASRQGNYEQYF
TRBJ1-3,14,-,-,TRBV2,TGTGCCAGCAGGGGAGGGACCTCTGGAAACACCATATATTTT,CASRGGTSGNTIYF
TRBJ2-2,14,-,-,TRBV29-1,TGCAGCGCTAGGAGGGAAGCAAACACCGGGGAGCTGTTTTTT,CSARREANTGELFF
TRBJ1-1,14,-,-,TRBV6-4,TGTGCCACCAGAGAGGCCGCTATGAACACTGAAGCTTTCTTT,CATREAAMNTEAFF
TRBJ1-2,18,TRBD1,-,TRBV19,TGTGCCAGTAGTTTCCCCCCGGGTGCAGGGGGTATTAGCTATGGCTACACCTTC,CASSFPPGAGGISYGYTF
TRBJ2-6,15,TRBD1,few,TRBV5-1,TGCGCCAGCAGCTTACAGGGGCTTGGGGCCAACGTCCTGACTTTC,CASSLQGLGANVLTF
TRBJ1-1,15,TRBD1,once,TRBV30,TGTGCCTGGAGGAAACCCCAGGGGGCCGCCGCTGAAGCTTTCTTT,CAWRKPQGAAAEAFF
TRBJ1-2,16,-,-,TRBV11-1,TGTGCCAGCAGCTTTGCCCCCGGGGGGGTAATGAGTGGCTACACCTTC,CASSFAPGGVMSGYTF
TRBJ2-3,18,TRBD2,-,TRBV28,TGTGCCAGCAGTTCTCGGTTACTACTAGCGGGATCCACAGATACGCAGTATTTT,CASSSRLLLAGSTDTQYF
TRBJ1-1,16,TRBD1,-,TRBV2,TGTGCCAGCGGGACTAGACAGGGCGCCATGAACACTGAAGCTTTCTTT,CASGTRQGAMNTEAFF
TRBJ2-1,14,-,-,TRBV6-5,TGTGCCAGCAGTTCCCAGGGCTCCTACAATGAGCAGTTCTTC,CASSSQGSYNEQFF
TRBJ2-7,13,-,-,TRBV6-1,TGTGCCAGCAGTGATGGGGGCTTGTACGAGCAGTACTTC,CASSDGGLYEQYF
TRBJ2-3,16,TRBD2,few,TRBV6-4,TGTGCCAGCAGTTTCAGGACTAGCGGTAGCACAGATACGCAGTATTTT,CASSFRTSGSTDTQYF
TRBJ1-2,13,-,-,TRBV28,TGTGCCAGCAGTTTACGGAGTTCCTATGGCTACACCTTC,CASSLRSSYGYTF
TRBJ2-7,15,TRBD2,-,TRBV18,TGTGCCAGCTCTCTTCGGGGAAGCGGGAGACACGAGCAGTACTTC,CASSLRGSGRHEQYF
TRBJ1-1,11,-,-,TRBV9,TGTGCCAGCAGCGTCATCACTGAAGCTTTCTTT,CASSVITEAFF
TRBJ1-2,14,TRBD1,-,TRBV5-6,TGTGCCAGCAGCTTCGGACAGGGAAACTATGGCTACACCTTC,CASSFGQGNYGYTF
TRBJ1-2,16,TRBD1,-,TRBV9,TGTGCCAGCAGCAAATCCGGGACAGGGATGGAGTATGGCTACACCTTC,CASSKSGTGMEYGYTF
TRBJ1-4,14,-,-,TRBV28,TGTGCCAGCAGCTTCCGCGCTTATAATGAAAAACTGTTTTTT,CASSFRAYNEKLFF
TRBJ2-6,17,TRBD1,once,TRBV4-1,TGCGCCAGCAGCCAAGCAACAGGGGGCGTTGGGGCCAACGTCCTGACTTTC,CASSQATGGVGANVLTF
TRBJ2-5,15,-,-,TRBV2,TGTGCCAGCAGTGAAGCGAGGTTTGGCGTCGGGACCCAGTACTTC,CASSEARFGVGTQYF
TRBJ1-2,15,-,-,TRBV5-1,TGCGCCAGCAGCTTGAGGACGGACGCCTTACAAGGCTACACCTTC,CASSLRTDALQGYTF
TRBJ1-3,16,-,-,TRBV7-9,TGTGCCAGCAGCTTAGCTGAGGAAAGCTCTGGAAACACCATATATTTT,CASSLAEESSGNTIYF
TRBJ2-2,15,-,-,TRBV7-2,TGTGCCAGCAGCTTTTTACTTGATGGGACCGGGGAGCTGTTTTTT,CASSFLLDGTGELFF
TRBJ2-7,14,-,-,TRBV4-3,TGCGCCAGCAGCCCGCAGATACCCAACTACGAGCAGTACTTC,CASSPQIPNYEQYF
TRBJ2-2,14,-,-,TRBV5-1,TGCGCCAGCAGCAAGCAGGGGAACACCGGGGAGCTGTTTTTT,CASSKQGNTGELFF
TRBJ2-1,14,-,-,TRBV5-1,TGCGCCAGCAGCTTGGTCCTCGGGGCTGGTGAGCAGTTCTTC,CASSLVLGAGEQFF
TRBJ1-2,11,-,-,TRBV20-1,TGCAGTGCTAGAGATAACTATGGCTACACCTTC,CSARDNYGYTF
TRBJ2-1,15,TRBD2,-,TRBV7-3,TGTGCCAGCAGCGCTAGCGGGGGGATAAACAATGAGCAGTTCTTC,CASSASGGINNEQFF
TRBJ1-5,16,-,-,TRBV5-5,TGTGCCAGCAGCTTGGTCGTGGGGCTGGGCAATCAGCCCCAGCATTTT,CASSLVVGLGNQPQHF
TRBJ2-2,14,-,-,TRBV28,TGTGCCAGCTTAGAGACCGTGAACACCGGGGAGCTGTTTTTT,CASLETVNTGELFF
TRBJ2-5,12,-,-,TRBV18,TGTGCCAGCTCACCCGCAGGAGAGACCCAGTACTTC,CASSPAGETQYF
TRBJ2-1,14,-,-,TRBV28,TGTGCCAGCAGTACGGGGTCGGGGTACCGTGAGCAGTTCTTC,CASSTGSGYREQFF
TRBJ1-6,14,-,-,TRBV28,TGTGCCAGCAGCCCCCGGACCCGTCGATCACCCCTCCACTTT,CASSPRTRRSPLHF
TRBJ2-7,14,-,few,TRBV10-3,TGTGCCATCAGGAAGGGGGAACTCTCCTACGAGCAGTACTTC,CAIRKGELSYEQYF
TRBJ1-6,15,TRBD1,-,TRBV19,TGTGCCAGTAGTCCACAGGGGATCACCGGTTCACCCCTCCACTTT,CASSPQGITGSPLHF
TRBJ2-5,17,TRBD2,-,TRBV2,TGTGCCAGCAACCAAGGGTCTAGCGGGGGGGCACGGGAGACCCAGTACTTC,CASNQGSSGGARETQYF
TRBJ1-4,11,-,-,TRBV5-4,TGTGCCAGCAGAGGACGGGAAAAACTGTTTTTT,CASRGREKLFF
TRBJ2-6,15,-,once,TRBV7-9,TGTGCCAGCAGCTTAGGGGGAAAGCAAACCAACGTCCTGACTTTC,CASSLGGKQTNVLTF
TRBJ1-1,14,-,once,TRBV9,TGTGCCAGCAGCGCGGGACACCGCTCCACTGAAGCTTTCTTT,CASSAGHRSTEAFF
TRBJ1-2,17,TRBD1,-,TRBV5-3,TGTGCCAGAAGCTTGGACGGGGTCAGGGGGAACAACTATGGCTACACCTTC,CARSLDGVRGNNYGYTF
TRBJ2-2,14,TRBD2,-,TRBV7-3,TGTGCCAGCAGCGGGACTAGCGGTCCTGGGGAGCTGTTTTTT,CASSGTSGPGELFF
TRBJ1-1,16,TRBD1,-,TRBV7-2,TGTGCCAGCAGCTTAGAAAGGGGGCTCGGGAACACTGAAGCTTTCTTT,CASSLERGLGNTEAFF
TRBJ1-1,14,TRBD1,-,TRBV6-5,TGTGCCAGCAGTACGACAGGGGGCCCCCCTGAAGCTTTCTTT,CASSTTGGPPEAFF